Each of the 9 T cell receptor beta chains below was sequenced from the same sample in a study of blood T cells in healthy people across ages (dated by TCRdb to between 2014 and 2017). The library was generated by 5' RACE. The listed sequencing device is Illumina HiSeq 2500. A second PCR of about 6 to 11 cycles was performed with a sample-barcoded 5' primer and a J-beta primer mix. Using fastp at Q25 and MiXCR, TCRdb reprocessed the public reads and kept productive beta chains. Entries are consolidated by CDR3 protein sequence, retaining the most common genes and DNA. The sample profile shows more than 1.4 million distinct CDR3 sequences; 35% to 45% of them were found once. The top ten clonotypes cover roughly 8.2% of the sample. Sequenced sample: blood. The receptors originated from a woman between 18 and 30 years old in good health.

This clonotype was detected only a few times. The chain uses TRBV29-1 and TRBJ2-5, with D tentatively TRBD1 or TRBD2 (5 bases each). Per the germline V gene, CDR1 is SQVTM and CDR2 is ANQGSEA. V lost 7 bases to trimming and J lost 0 bases, with 18 bases between them. This CDR3 is built from 15 residues. The CDR3 is CSALRGIIYQETQYF. Written as DNA, the CDR3 is TGCAGCGCCCTCCGGGGCATAATATACCAAGAGACCCAGTACTTC. The full variable domain, rest sourced from reference TRBV29-1 and TRBJ2-5, is SAVISQKPSRDICQRGTSLTIQCQVDSQVTMMFWYRQQPGQSLTLIATANQGSEATYESGFVIDKFPISRPNLTFSTLTVSNMSPEDSSIYLCSALRGIIYQETQYFGPGTRLLVL.

The chain has TRBV10-2 and TRBJ1-1, with 8 bases identical to TRBD1. Germline V gives CDR1 WSHSY, CDR2 SAAADI. The CDR3 loop spans 14 amino acids. The V segment lost 6 bases and the J segment 0 bases; nucleotides outside the gene matches: 3. The DNA of the CDR3 is TGCGCCAGCAGGGTGACAGGGGTGAACACTGAAGCTTTCTTT. Its protein product is CASRVTGVNTEAFF.

The genes are TRBV7-2 and TRBJ1-5; maybe TRBD1 (5 bases). The V gene lost 4 bases and the J gene lost 4 bases, with 14 bases spanning the gap. CDR3 length: 15 residues. CDR1 is SGHTA and CDR2 is FQGNSA in the germline V gene. Here the CDR3 DNA reads TGTGCCAGCAGCTCCTCCCCAGGGTTAAATCAGCCCCAGCATTTT. This translates into CASSSSPGLNQPQHF.

The chain uses TRBV15 and TRBJ1-1; 7 nucleotides match TRBD1. V dropped 4 bases and J dropped 4; count of bases not matched to a gene: 6. CDR1 and CDR2 (germline): LNHNV, YYDKDF (reference sequence). This CDR3 has 14 residues. DNA of the CDR3: TGTGCCACCAGCACACCCAGGGGGAGCACTGAAGCTTTCTTT. This sequence encodes CATSTPRGSTEAFF.

A few counts support this clonotype. J is TRBJ2-7 and V is TRBV3-1; 8 bases agree with TRBD2. In germline, CDR1 is LGHDT, CDR2 YNNKEL (reference sequence). Trimming removed 0 bases from V and 4 bases from J; junction bases left unmatched: 5. The CDR3 is 15 residues long. CDR3 sequence (DNA): TGTGCCAGCAGCCAAGAATTGGCTAGCGGGTACGAGCAGTACTTC. This codes for CASSQELASGYEQYF.

This clonotype was picked up a small number of times. The CDR3 loop reads CASRTLAGRGEQYF. CDR3 DNA sequence: TGTGCCAGCAGAACCCTAGCGGGGAGGGGCGAGCAGTACTTC. The genes are TRBV12-3 or TRBV12-4 and TRBJ2-7; TRBD2 aligns across 9 bases. V lost 6 bases and J lost 6; bases outside the gene matches: 9. This CDR3 contains 14 residues.

In its sample, this clonotype was seen many times. The rearrangement uses TRBV7-2 and TRBJ1-2; possible D gene TRBD1, 6 bases. The germline gives CDR1 SGHTA, CDR2 FQGNSA. Trimming stripped 2 bases from V and 4 bases from J, with 8 bases between. The CDR3 consists of 13 residues. This CDR3 reads CASSLRGAYGYTF. DNA of the CDR3: TGTGCCAGCAGCTTACGGGGGGCCTATGGCTACACCTTC.

This clonotype has only a few counts. The J gene is TRBJ1-2, the V gene TRBV5-1; TRBD1 agrees at 7 bases. Germline V lookup: CDR1 SGHRS, CDR2 YFSETQ. The V segment lost 4 bases and the J segment 0 bases; nucleotides outside the gene matches: 15. The CDR3 loop spans 18 amino acids. This CDR3 reads CASSPLRQGSETNYGYTF. The CDR3 nucleotides read TGCGCCAGCAGCCCTCTGCGACAGGGTAGCGAAACTAACTATGGCTACACCTTC.

The chain uses TRBV14 and TRBJ2-1, with D maybe TRBD2 (6 bases). Germline V CDR1 and CDR2: SGHDN, FVKESK. CDR3 length: 19 residues. The V and J ends lost 0 bases and 0 bases respectively, with 18 bases between them. This CDR3 reads CASSQDKSGRPSSYNEQFF. The CDR3, as DNA: TGTGCCAGCAGCCAAGACAAGAGTGGGAGGCCGAGCTCCTACAATGAGCAGTTCTTC.